Listed below are T cell receptor beta chains from one sample, sequenced in a study of blood T cells in healthy people across ages. One entry per CDR3 protein results from TCRdb running MiXCR on the 5' RACE reads. The sample has about 1.8 million distinct CDR3 sequences, less than 50% seen once; the top ten hold over 2%. Sequencing was done on a sample of blood. All receptors derive from a woman aged 40 to 50 in good health. The CDR3 runs from the conserved cysteine through the conserved F or W. D genes are given only for firm matches. Expanded clones are given a class, and other clones once, few, many or no size at all.

D | size | J | V | CDR3 | DNA
NA | NA | TRBJ1-1 | TRBV28 | CASRSVGNTEAFF | TGTGCCAGCAGGTCAGTCGGGAACACTGAAGCTTTCTTT
TRBD1 | NA | TRBJ2-1 | TRBV6-1 | CASSWDRGGIGQFF | TGTGCCAGCAGTTGGGACAGGGGAGGGATAGGGCAGTTCTTC
NA | few | TRBJ1-2 | TRBV5-5 | CASSSLPPNDYGYTF | TGTGCCAGCAGCTCTTTACCCCCGAACGACTATGGCTACACCTTC
NA | NA | TRBJ2-3 | TRBV27 | CASSFVPGHSADTQYF | TGTGCCAGCAGTTTTGTACCGGGACACTCGGCGGATACGCAGTATTTT
NA | NA | TRBJ2-7 | TRBV11-2 | CASSLEGQGSSYEQYF | TGTGCCAGCAGCTTAGAGGGGCAGGGGAGCTCCTACGAGCAGTACTTC
NA | few | TRBJ2-7 | TRBV7-9 | CASSLLAGKWYEQYF | TGTGCCAGCAGTCTACTGGCTGGGAAGTGGTACGAGCAGTACTTC
TRBD2 | many | TRBJ2-1 | TRBV20-1 | CSAKNPMTSGGQGSYNEQFF | TGCAGTGCTAAAAACCCGATGACTAGCGGGGGGCAGGGGTCCTACAATGAGCAGTTCTTC
NA | NA | TRBJ2-1 | TRBV9 | CASSVRDGREEQFF | TGTGCCAGCAGCGTAAGGGACGGGCGAGAGGAGCAGTTCTTC
NA | NA | TRBJ2-1 | TRBV10-3 | CAISPAVGDPSSYNEQFF | TGTGCCATCAGTCCGGCCGTGGGGGACCCTAGCTCCTACAATGAGCAGTTCTTC
NA | NA | TRBJ2-1 | TRBV12-3/TRBV12-4 | CACSLARNYNEQFF | TGTGCCTGCAGTTTAGCGCGCAACTACAATGAGCAGTTCTTC
TRBD2 | few | TRBJ2-3 | TRBV7-2 | CASSLMGLASTDTQYF | TGTGCCAGCAGCTTGATGGGACTAGCGTCCACAGATACGCAGTATTTT
TRBD1 | NA | TRBJ2-1 | TRBV7-2 | CASSWRTGDLGNEQFF | TGTGCCAGCAGCTGGCGGACAGGGGATTTAGGGAATGAGCAGTTCTTC
NA | NA | TRBJ2-3 | TRBV6-2/TRBV6-3 | CASSPAVSGPGRDTQYF | TGTGCCAGCAGTCCTGCGGTCAGCGGACCCGGGCGAGATACGCAGTATTTT
NA | NA | TRBJ2-1 | TRBV27 | CASSRGFSSYNEQFF | TGTGCCAGCAGTAGAGGGTTTAGCTCCTACAATGAGCAGTTCTTC
NA | NA | TRBJ2-3 | TRBV5-1 | CASSLELQGTDTQYF | TGCGCCAGCAGCTTGGAACTTCAAGGGACAGATACGCAGTATTTT
NA | NA | TRBJ2-7 | TRBV12-3/TRBV12-4 | CASSQQRGIGQYF | TGTGCCAGCAGTCAACAACGGGGTATTGGGCAGTACTTC
NA | once | TRBJ1-1 | TRBV9 | CASSVVGGGNTEAFF | TGTGCCAGCAGCGTAGTTGGCGGAGGTAACACTGAAGCTTTCTTT
TRBD1 | NA | TRBJ1-1 | TRBV27 | CASSLDTDRGGGTEAFF | TGTGCCAGCAGTTTGGACACGGACAGGGGAGGAGGCACTGAAGCTTTCTTT
NA | few | TRBJ2-7 | TRBV7-6 | CASSSGLTNYEQYF | TGTGCCAGCAGCTCAGGACTAACTAACTACGAGCAGTACTTC
TRBD1 | NA | TRBJ1-4 | TRBV7-6 | CASSSRQGWAEKLFF | TGTGCCAGCAGCTCCCGACAGGGCTGGGCGGAAAAACTGTTTTTT
TRBD1 | few | TRBJ2-7 | TRBV28 | CASTTPGDRFYEQYF | TGTGCCAGCACCACACCCGGGGACAGATTCTACGAGCAGTACTTC
NA | NA | TRBJ2-7 | TRBV29-1 | CSVQPGQSYEQYF | TGCAGCGTTCAACCGGGACAATCGTACGAGCAGTACTTC
NA | NA | TRBJ2-3 | TRBV6-1 | CASRDTYTDTQYF | TGTGCCAGCAGGGACACCTACACAGATACGCAGTATTTT
TRBD2 | few | TRBJ2-7 | TRBV5-1 | CASSRTSEGEQYF | TGCGCCAGCAGCCGTACTAGCGAAGGCGAGCAGTACTTC
NA | NA | TRBJ1-1 | TRBV5-1 | CASSWGGAGTEAFF | TGCGCCAGCAGTTGGGGGGGGGCAGGAACTGAAGCTTTCTTT
NA | few | TRBJ2-5 | TRBV6-2/TRBV6-3 | CASSWPGDTQETQYF | TGTGCCAGCAGTTGGCCGGGGGACACCCAAGAGACCCAGTACTTC
NA | few | TRBJ2-7 | TRBV6-6 | CASGFQIYEQYF | TGTGCCAGCGGATTCCAAATCTACGAGCAGTACTTC
TRBD2 | NA | TRBJ2-5 | TRBV5-1 | CASSSTSVGETQYF | TGCGCCAGCAGCTCGACTAGCGTCGGAGAGACCCAGTACTTC
TRBD1 | NA | TRBJ1-5 | TRBV6-1 | CASSRVGQGYNQPQHF | TGTGCCAGCAGTAGGGTCGGACAGGGCTATAATCAGCCCCAGCATTTT
TRBD1 | NA | TRBJ1-5 | TRBV6-5 | CASSTGGTNQPQHF | TGTGCCAGCAGCACAGGGGGGACCAATCAGCCCCAGCATTTT
NA | NA | TRBJ2-1 | TRBV5-6 | CASSSPLNNEQFF | TGTGCCAGCAGCTCTCCCTTGAACAATGAGCAGTTCTTC
TRBD2 | NA | TRBJ2-3 | TRBV27 | CASSSGGANTDTQYF | TGTGCCAGCAGTTCCGGGGGGGCGAACACAGATACGCAGTATTTT
NA | NA | TRBJ2-3 | TRBV7-9 | CASSQGPGLTQYF | TGTGCCAGCAGCCAGGGTCCGGGGCTGACGCAGTATTTT
TRBD2 | NA | TRBJ2-1 | TRBV9 | CASSASLGTSGADEQFF | TGTGCCAGCAGCGCGTCCCTGGGGACTAGCGGGGCAGATGAGCAGTTCTTC
NA | few | TRBJ2-4 | TRBV4-1 | CASSQARVPKNIQYF | TGCGCCAGCAGCCAAGCCCGGGTCCCCAAAAACATTCAGTACTTC
NA | few | TRBJ2-3 | TRBV7-2 | CASSYPLQIATSTDTQYF | TGTGCCAGCAGCTACCCCCTCCAAATTGCTACTAGCACAGATACGCAGTATTTT
NA | NA | TRBJ2-1 | TRBV7-2 | CASSYGGRQGDSYNEQFF | TGTGCCAGCAGCTACGGGGGGAGACAGGGAGACTCCTACAATGAGCAGTTCTTC
TRBD1 | NA | TRBJ1-5 | TRBV6-2/TRBV6-3 | CASRKQGPQPQHF | TGTGCCAGCAGAAAACAGGGGCCTCAGCCCCAGCATTTT
TRBD2 | NA | TRBJ2-3 | TRBV7-2 | CASTAAGGGTQYF | TGTGCCAGCACCGCTGCGGGGGGAGGTACGCAGTATTTT
NA | few | TRBJ2-7 | TRBV7-2 | CASSRGGGSEQYF | TGTGCCAGCAGCCGTGGGGGTGGCAGCGAGCAGTACTTC
TRBD2 | NA | TRBJ2-5 | TRBV7-8 | CASSLEVSGGTQETQYF | TGTGCCAGCAGCTTAGAAGTTAGCGGGGGGACCCAAGAGACCCAGTACTTC
NA | NA | TRBJ1-1 | TRBV28 | CASSPRTLNTEAFF | TGTGCCAGCAGTCCTAGGACGCTGAACACTGAAGCTTTCTTT
TRBD2 | NA | TRBJ2-1 | TRBV4-1 | CASSRPTSGSDNEQFF | TGCGCCAGCAGCCGGCCGACTAGCGGGAGTGACAATGAGCAGTTCTTC
TRBD2 | NA | TRBJ2-5 | TRBV7-9 | CASRGLGLAGETQYF | TGTGCCAGCAGAGGCTTGGGACTAGCCGGCGAGACCCAGTACTTC
NA | few | TRBJ2-7 | TRBV20-1 | CSASGGHSYEQYF | TGCAGTGCTAGCGGGGGACACTCCTACGAGCAGTACTTC
NA | NA | TRBJ2-5 | TRBV4-2 | CASSQALGRGLRQETQYF | TGTGCCAGCAGCCAAGCACTAGGGAGGGGGCTTCGTCAAGAGACCCAGTACTTC
TRBD2 | NA | TRBJ2-1 | TRBV27 | CASTNGLAVGSEQFF | TGTGCCAGCACCAACGGACTAGCGGTCGGCAGTGAGCAGTTCTTC
NA | NA | TRBJ2-1 | TRBV3-1 | CASSPHRVDEQFF | TGTGCCAGCAGCCCGCACAGGGTCGATGAGCAGTTCTTC
NA | NA | TRBJ2-4 | TRBV15 | CATCRGGGRGAVAKNIQYF | TGTGCCACCTGCAGAGGTGGGGGGAGAGGGGCAGTAGCCAAAAACATTCAGTACTTC
NA | few | TRBJ2-4 | TRBV27 | CASSPSRTRSAKNIQYF | TGTGCCAGCAGTCCATCCCGGACCCGGTCAGCCAAAAACATTCAGTACTTC
NA | NA | TRBJ2-1 | TRBV6-5 | CASSDPKDKNNEQFF | TGTGCCAGCAGTGACCCAAAAGACAAAAACAATGAGCAGTTCTTC
TRBD2 | few | TRBJ2-3 | TRBV20-1 | CSARDQRGGSNTQYF | TGCAGTGCTAGAGATCAGCGGGGGGGCTCAAATACGCAGTATTTT
TRBD2 | NA | TRBJ2-7 | TRBV18 | CASSLGLAGAPPYEQYF | TGTGCCAGCTCACTCGGACTAGCGGGGGCTCCCCCCTACGAGCAGTACTTC